This T cell receptor (beta chain) was captured by sequencing in a study of response to subunit inactivated influenza vaccine. Findings of the study overall: The authors proposed limited new T cell recruitment per seasonal influenza vaccination.

One entry per CDR3 protein results from TCRdb running MiXCR on the RT-PCR reads. The table has over 800,000 distinct CDR3 sequences, roughly 20% seen once; the top ten hold roughly 10%. In its sample, this clonotype was seen a few times. Antigen unknown. The specimen comprised PBMCs from blood, sampled 4 to 6 days after vaccination. This receptor was obtained from a man in his fifties or sixties who received an inactivated influenza vaccine.

The CDR3 bases are TGTGCCAGCACCGAAGGATGGCTGGAGACCCAGTACTTC. Protein: CASTEGWLETQYF. The chain links TRBV6-2 or TRBV6-3 to TRBJ2-5; D is unresolved. CDR3 length: 13 amino acids. Trimming shortened V by 7 bases and J by 5 bases, and 14 bases separated the two germline ends. CDR1 is MNHEY, CDR2 SVGEGT, per germline.